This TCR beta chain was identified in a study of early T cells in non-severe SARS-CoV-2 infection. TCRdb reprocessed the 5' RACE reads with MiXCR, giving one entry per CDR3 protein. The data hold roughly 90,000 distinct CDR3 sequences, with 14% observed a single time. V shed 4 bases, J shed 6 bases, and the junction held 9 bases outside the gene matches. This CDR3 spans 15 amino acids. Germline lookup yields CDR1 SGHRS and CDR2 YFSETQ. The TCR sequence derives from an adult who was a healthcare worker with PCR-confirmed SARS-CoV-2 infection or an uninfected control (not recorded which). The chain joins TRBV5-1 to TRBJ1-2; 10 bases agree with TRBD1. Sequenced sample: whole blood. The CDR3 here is CASSPGTGVENGYTF. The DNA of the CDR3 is TGCGCCAGCAGCCCAGGGACAGGGGTGGAAAATGGCTACACCTTC.